This TCR beta chain was captured in a study of blood T cells in healthy people across ages. A J-beta primer mix and a sample-barcoded 5' primer were used in a second PCR of roughly 6 to 11 cycles. MiXCR, run by TCRdb on the 5' RACE reads, gives a single entry per CDR3 protein. The profile covers 600,000 to 1,000,000 distinct CDR3 sequences, with 25% appearing a single time and approximately 3.7% taken by the ten largest. Germline CDR1 and CDR2: SGHDT and YYEEEE. The CDR3 has 18 amino acids. Findings of the study overall: While age rose, TCR beta diversity per million T cells dropped in a roughly linear way.

On this clonotype itself: Its target is unknown. The junction departs from germline at one end; a sequencing error may be responsible.

These same records also appear under a second study, on T cells of mothers and their children. That paper adds: The authors added sample barcodes and 2-4 random nucleotides using the M1S primer of the second PCR.

The chain carries TRBV5-6 and TRBJ2-1; 9 bases map to TRBD2. This receptor was identified in a boy younger than 18 in good health. Sequencing used blood. This CDR3 is CASSYTLTGTSSYSEQFF. In DNA, the CDR3 is TGTGCCAGCAGTTATACCTTGACCGGGACTAGCTCCTACAGTGAGCAGTTCTTC.